These T cell receptor beta chains were read from a single sample in a study of shared clonotypes between healthy human individuals. The repertoire was sequenced with immunoSEQ multiplex PCR; TCRdb's copy has only in-frame clones and lacks some. The data hold about 1 million clones, with about 77% observed a single time. Sequenced input: memory CD4+ T cells sorted from blood. These receptors all stem from a man between 18 and 29 years old in good health. The conserved cysteine and the conserved F or W are not part of the CDR3 here. The D gene is left open where the match is weak. Size is omitted from some rows. Given values are once, few, many or a class for expanded clones.

d_call	v_call	j_call	clone_size	cdr3_aa
-	TRBV6-5	TRBJ2-7	-	ASSVKGGTHEQY
TRBD2	TRBV19	TRBJ2-7	-	ASSPLAGLAYEQY
-	TRBV11-2	TRBJ2-5	once	ASSFRRLGGETQY
-	TRBV6-1	TRBJ1-4	-	ASILGQPNNEKLF
-	TRBV5-1	TRBJ2-3	-	ASSEQSTDTQY
TRBD2	TRBV11-3	TRBJ2-2	-	ASSLGGSGNAGELF
TRBD2	TRBV11-2	TRBJ2-7	few	ASSLQPGGGYEQY
TRBD2	TRBV5-1	TRBJ2-2	-	ASNSGGAGTGELF
TRBD2	TRBV19	TRBJ2-5	-	ASSILGGRAGETQY
-	TRBV9	TRBJ1-6	-	ASSVGGPRISPLH
-	TRBV18	TRBJ2-4	once	ASSPMENIQY
-	TRBV7-2	TRBJ1-6	-	ASSLEGLLNNSPLH
-	TRBV11-2	TRBJ1-6	few	ASRPDPDGSSYNSPLH
-	TRBV2	TRBJ2-5	-	ASSSQETQY
-	TRBV6-5	TRBJ1-6	-	ASSYKDSGNSPLH
TRBD2	TRBV5-4	TRBJ2-5	few	ASSRKLAGAEETQY
TRBD2	TRBV19	TRBJ2-1	-	ASSEGGRRINEQF
-	TRBV21-1	TRBJ2-1	-	ARLSGGYNEQF
-	TRBV7-8	TRBJ1-1	few	ASSKQTGNTEAF
TRBD2	TRBV30	TRBJ2-3	-	AWSGTSGRGDTQY
TRBD2	TRBV5-1	TRBJ2-2	-	ASSRTSGRGTGELF
-	TRBV19	TRBJ1-5	-	ASSIDRASNQPQH
TRBD2	TRBV7-2	TRBJ2-4	-	ASSPGTSGGAAKNIQY
TRBD2	TRBV9	TRBJ2-1	-	ASSVAGRAGNNEQF
TRBD1	TRBV7-2	TRBJ2-7	-	ASSPDIHRTGGSYEQY
-	TRBV28	TRBJ1-2	-	ASRPPKEGYT
-	TRBV2	TRBJ1-1	-	ASSEGASRRPTEAF
TRBD2	TRBV29-1	TRBJ2-1	-	SVAPSGGYNEQF
-	TRBV19	TRBJ1-4	once	ASSLTFVQNEKLF
TRBD1	TRBV5-5	TRBJ1-1	once	ASSSGQRQGQVGTEAF
-	TRBV5-1	TRBJ2-7	once	ASSLSTSQTYEQY
-	TRBV6-5	TRBJ2-1	-	ASSYGGGPYNEQF
-	TRBV30	TRBJ2-1	-	AWTRDPGWRF
-	TRBV19	TRBJ1-4	few	ASSNWPSTNEKLF
-	TRBV2	TRBJ1-1	-	ASSEAGRNTEAF
-	TRBV30	TRBJ2-1	-	AWSVGGIEQF
-	TRBV27	TRBJ2-1	-	ASSPSGTWGGGAQF
-	TRBV18	TRBJ2-5	-	ASSPPSKGTQY
-	TRBV21-1	TRBJ2-3	-	ASSKGRGQTTSTDTQY
-	TRBV7-6	TRBJ1-3	-	ASSLDGGSGNTIY
TRBD2	TRBV10-3	TRBJ2-1	-	ASIAGASYNEQF
-	TRBV5-4	TRBJ1-1	once	ASSLPTNTHTEAF
-	TRBV5-4	TRBJ1-2	-	ASSPVWNRLGYT
TRBD1	TRBV6-5	TRBJ1-6	once	ASSSGQGTSSPLH
-	TRBV27	TRBJ2-5	-	ASSSQGRGFQY
TRBD1	TRBV18	TRBJ1-6	-	ASSPGQGARNSPLH
TRBD2	TRBV7-2	TRBJ2-1	few	ASSQGLAGVNEQF
-	TRBV7-2	TRBJ2-2	-	ASRTPTNTGELF